The source of this T cell receptor (beta chain) is a study of cytomegalovirus exposure and HLA in healthy donors. The junction had 9 bases not matched to a gene; V was cut back by 4 bases and J by 11 bases. This CDR3 contains 13 residues. Per germline, CDR1 MNHEY and CDR2 SVGAGI. The table came from immunoSEQ multiplex PCR; TCRdb's copy has only in-frame clones and leaves some out. The table records about 130,000 clones, approximately 89% of them present only once. The clonotype was recovered from a woman aged 18-29 years in good health and CMV-seronegative. Sequenced material: PBMCs. The chain has TRBV6-5 and TRBJ1-1; TRBD1 aligns across 8 bases. The CDR3, as DNA: TGTGCCAGCAGTTCGGCGACAGGGGTGAGGGCTTTCTTT. This encodes CASSSATGVRAFF.